The TCR beta chain under discussion was sequenced for a study of vaccination effects on CD4 cells after COVID-19. General study points: Late post-vaccination, clones induced by infection and those induced by vaccine underwent marked clonal contraction.

The data were produced by immunoSEQ multiplex PCR, yet TCRdb's version contains in-frame clones alone and is incomplete. Counted here are tens of thousands of clones, nearly 75% occurring once; the ten biggest clones make up about 15%. This clone has a handful of counts. Antigen specificity is unknown. In the ViraFEST assay, antigen-specific CD4+ clonotypes were identified by expansion after peptide-pool stimulation. Following a 10-day culture, CD4+ T cells were purified. Two-dose vaccination with either BNT162b2 or mRNA-1273 was given to the participants. The V and J ends lost 3 bases and 0 bases respectively, with 11 bases between them. Germline V gene sequence: CDR1 GTSNPN, CDR2 SVGIG (reference sequence). The CDR3 is 15 residues long.

The specimen comprised CD4+ T cells from PBMCs cultured with HCoV-OC43 spike peptides, sampled after COVID-19 vaccination. Indicated subset: HCoV-OC43 spike overlapping peptide pool stimulation. This chain joins TRBV30 and TRBJ2-2; tentatively, D is TRBD2 (5 bases). The TCR was taken from a human donor who received a COVID-19 vaccine. The CDR3 region has the DNA TGTGCCTGGAGCGCTCTCGGGGCGAACACCGGGGAGCTGTTTTTT. This encodes CAWSALGANTGELFF.